The 3 T cell receptor beta chains given below trace back to one sample, sequenced in a study of OX40 agonist ivuxolimab in advanced cancers. Assay used: immunoSEQ multiplex PCR; TCRdb lists only in-frame clones, some missing. The repertoire holds about 84,000 clones, 84% seen once, with 2.5% to 3% in the top ten. The material sequenced was CD4+ or CD8+ T cells sorted from blood, taken in a trial of the OX40 agonist ivuxolimab. The receptor set was obtained from an adult with an advanced solid tumor such as melanoma, head and neck, liver or kidney cancer.

The V gene is TRBV30, the J gene TRBJ2-7; 10 nucleotides line up with TRBD1. CDR1 is GTSNPN, CDR2 SVGIG, per germline (reference sequence). The CDR3 is 15 residues long. V shed 0 bases, J shed 2 bases, and the junction held 4 bases outside the gene matches. This CDR3 reads CAWSVGTGVTYEQYF. CDR3 DNA: TGTGCCTGGAGTGTGGGGACAGGGGTTACCTACGAGCAGTACTTC.

This chain links TRBV15 with TRBJ2-2; possible D gene TRBD1, 5 bases. Germline CDR1 LNHNV, CDR2 YYDKDF (reference sequence). Trimming left V 0 bases short and J 4 bases short, with 12 bases between. CDR3 length: 16 amino acids. This CDR3 is CATSRDLPGPTGELFF. In DNA form, the CDR3 reads TGTGCCACCAGCAGAGATCTTCCAGGGCCCACCGGGGAGCTGTTTTTT.

The rearrangement links TRBV2 to TRBJ2-7; 8 bases match TRBD1. CDR3 length: 14 residues. V was pared by 5 bases and J by 0 bases, with 3 bases of the junction left unmatched. Germline V gene sequence: CDR1 SNHLY, CDR2 FYNNEI. CDR3 protein: CASSYGTGSYEQYV. CDR3 nucleotide sequence: TGTGCCAGCAGTTACGGGACAGGCTCCTACGAGCAGTACGTC.